Following are 21 T cell receptor beta chains from one sample sequenced in a study of lymphopenia after photon versus proton radiotherapy. Here immunoSEQ multiplex PCR was the method, and the copy in TCRdb shows in-frame clones only, minus some. The repertoire holds more than 70,000 clones, with 80% to 90% as singletons. Sequenced here: peripheral blood, sampled from a patient treated with proton-based radiotherapy. The receptors here all came from a man aged 55 to 70 with pancreatic cancer.

This clone appeared once. The V call is TRBV10-2, the J call TRBJ1-5; TRBD1 is a possible D gene (6 bases). V was clipped by 2 bases and J by 5 bases, with 13 bases between them. The CDR3 has 15 amino acids. CDR1 is WSHSY, CDR2 SAAADI, per germline. CDR3 residues: CASSETGLGHQPQHF. As DNA, the CDR3 is TGCGCCAGCAGTGAGACAGGGCTGGGGCATCAGCCCCAGCATTTT.

The chain joins TRBV19 to TRBJ2-1, with D uncertain. Germline CDR1 is LNHDA and CDR2 is SQIVND (reference sequence). The V gene lost 3 bases and the J gene lost 8 bases, with 14 bases spanning the gap. This CDR3 contains 14 residues. The CDR3 sequence is CASSIQAPYDEQFF. CDR3 nucleotide sequence: TGTGCCAGTAGTATCCAAGCGCCGTATGATGAGCAGTTCTTC.

The CDR3 DNA sequence: TGTGCCAGCAGCCCCACCCATTTCATCGGGGAGCTGTTTTTT. Translating gives CASSPTHFIGELFF. The chain has TRBV7-9 and TRBJ2-2; D remains unclear. The CDR3 runs to 14 residues. Germline V lookup: CDR1 SEHNR, CDR2 FQNEAQ (reference sequence). V dropped 5 bases and J dropped 7 bases, with 14 bases sitting between them.

This chain links TRBV18 with TRBJ1-1, with 11 bases identical to TRBD1. The germline V gene has CDR1 KGHSH and CDR2 LQKENI. V lost 6 bases and J lost 2; bases outside the gene matches: 5. The CDR3 runs 15 residues. For the CDR3, the DNA is TGTGCCAGCTCGCCAGGACAGGGGGCTAACACTGAAGCTTTCTTT. Its protein product is CASSPGQGANTEAFF. The full variable domain, with the rest looked up from reference TRBV18 and TRBJ1-1, is NAGVMQNPRHLVRRRGQEARLRCSPMKGHSHVYWYRQLPEEGLKFMVYLQKENIIDESGMPKERFSAEFPKEGPSILRIQQVVRGDSAAYFCASSPGQGANTEAFFGQGTRLTVV.

The chain joins TRBV29-1 to TRBJ1-1, with D perhaps matching TRBD1 (6 bases). Between the trimmed V and J ends, which lost 6 bases and 4 bases, there was a span of 12 bases. Per germline, CDR1 SQVTM and CDR2 ANQGSEA. This CDR3 contains 12 residues. CDR3 sequence: CSVVRGSTEAFF. As DNA, the CDR3 is TGCAGCGTCGTAAGGGGGTCCACTGAAGCTTTCTTT.

The chain uses TRBV7-2 and TRBJ2-3; D is ambiguous. V was shortened by 5 bases and J by 3 bases, with 9 bases between the two germline ends. The CDR3 runs 13 residues. Germline loops: CDR1 SGHTA, CDR2 FQGNSA. CDR3 amino acids: CASSPVGTDTQYF. DNA of the CDR3: TGTGCCAGCAGCCCAGTGGGAACAGATACGCAGTATTTT.

The chain combines TRBV6-1 with TRBJ2-3; 12 bases line up with TRBD1. CDR1 is MNHNS, CDR2 SASEGT, per germline. V was pared by 4 bases and J by 6 bases, with 14 bases of the junction left unmatched. The CDR3 runs 18 residues. The CDR3 reads CASSGNYAGTGGRDTQYF. CDR3 nucleotides: TGTGCCAGCAGTGGGAATTACGCCGGGACAGGGGGCAGGGATACGCAGTATTTT.

The chain couples TRBV30 to TRBJ2-3; D unresolved. The CDR3 has 15 residues. CDR1 is GTSNPN and CDR2 is SVGIG in the germline V gene (reference sequence). The germline V and J ends were trimmed by 1 base and 0 bases, with 11 bases remaining between them. The CDR3 DNA follows: TGTGCCTGGAGTGGGTACGGAAAAAGCACAGATACGCAGTATTTT. It yields the protein CAWSGYGKSTDTQYF.

CDR3 DNA sequence: TGTGCCGGTTCCGGACGGGCCCGTTCTGCAACTAATGAAAAACTGTTTTTT. This gives the protein CAGSGRARSATNEKLFF. The chain recombines TRBV28 with TRBJ1-4; D is unclear. The CDR3 sequence is 17 residues long. V was shortened by 11 bases and J by 0 bases, with 22 bases between the two germline ends. In germline, CDR1 is MDHEN, CDR2 SYDVKM.

V is TRBV15 and J is TRBJ2-7; 9 bases map to TRBD2. V gave up 0 bases and J gave up 6 bases; unmatched junction bases: 6. CDR3 length: 15 amino acids. Germline values: CDR1 LNHNV, CDR2 YYDKDF (reference sequence). DNA of the CDR3: TGTGCCACCAGCAGAGAGGCTAGCGGGATACGCGAGCAGTACTTC. Protein: CATSREASGIREQYF.

In DNA, the CDR3 is TGCGCCAGCACGCATGGACAGGGGAAGAACGAGCAGTACTTC. This codes for CASTHGQGKNEQYF. The rearrangement links TRBV5-1 to TRBJ2-7; 9 bases line up with TRBD1. CDR1 is SGHRS and CDR2 is YFSETQ in the germline V gene. The CDR3 spans 14 residues. J was trimmed by 5 bases and V by 6 bases; bases with no gene match: 9.

The CDR3 region is CASSQGTSGTDTQYF. In DNA, the CDR3 is TGTGCCAGCAGCCAAGGGACTAGCGGAACAGATACGCAGTATTTT. The chain carries TRBV11-2 and TRBJ2-3, with 11 positions matching TRBD2. J was trimmed by 3 bases and V by 5 bases; bases with no gene match: 4. Germline values: CDR1 SGHAT, CDR2 FQNNGV. The CDR3 is made up of 15 amino acids.

This clone was picked up many times. The chain couples TRBV11-2 to TRBJ2-4, with 7 bases matching TRBD1. The CDR3 loop spans 18 amino acids. V shed 3 bases, J shed 8 bases, and the junction held 19 bases outside the gene matches. CDR1 is SGHAT and CDR2 is FQNNGV in the germline V gene. Here the CDR3 reads CASSFGRGQRGSMDIQYF. DNA for the CDR3: TGTGCCAGCAGCTTTGGCCGGGGACAGCGAGGGAGTATGGACATTCAGTACTTC.

The chain is built from TRBV19 and TRBJ2-1, with 11 bases that match TRBD2. In germline, CDR1 is LNHDA, CDR2 SQIVND (reference sequence). The length of the CDR3 is 14 residues. J lost 9 bases, V lost 8 bases, and 9 bases had no gene match. CDR3: CASQPGLAVGEQFF. The CDR3, as DNA: TGTGCCAGTCAACCGGGACTAGCGGTCGGTGAGCAGTTCTTC.

The table lists this clone with a count of one. The J gene is TRBJ2-5, the V gene TRBV29-1; maybe TRBD2 (6 bases). Germline V gene sequence: CDR1 SQVTM, CDR2 ANQGSEA. This CDR3 has 11 residues. V gave up 7 bases and J gave up 6 bases, with 12 bases separating them. CDR3 bases: TGCAGCGCCCGACTAGGGCAGACCCAGTACTTC. Encoded protein: CSARLGQTQYF.

The chain is built from TRBV28 and TRBJ2-5, with a possible D match to TRBD2 (6 bases). This CDR3 spans 16 amino acids. Looked up from germline, CDR1 is MDHEN and CDR2 is SYDVKM. Trimming left V 4 bases short and J 2 bases short, with 17 bases between. In DNA, the CDR3 is TGTGCCAGCAGTTCAAGGCGGAGGGACTTGCAAGAGACCCAGTACTTC. Protein sequence: CASSSRRRDLQETQYF.

The rearrangement joins TRBV7-2 to TRBJ1-2, with unresolved D. The CDR3 has 13 residues. Between the trimmed V and J ends, which lost 10 bases and 1 base, there was a span of 13 bases. Germline V CDR1 and CDR2: SGHTA, FQGNSA. CDR3 nucleotides: TGTGCCACTTCCGAGCAAATTAACTATGGCTACACCTTC. Translating it yields CATSEQINYGYTF.

This chain connects TRBV5-1 to TRBJ2-5; TRBD2 agrees at 8 bases. Germline trimming cut 4 bases from V and 2 bases from J; bases unmatched to any gene: 10. This CDR3 comprises 16 residues. The germline gives CDR1 SGHRS, CDR2 YFSETQ. In nucleotides, the CDR3 is TGCGCCAGCAGCCTACGTGTAGCGGGGTTTCAAGAGACCCAGTACTTC. Protein product: CASSLRVAGFQETQYF.

The J gene is TRBJ2-7, the V gene TRBV6-5, with 10 positions matching TRBD2. The germline CDR1 and CDR2 sequences are MNHEY and SVGAGI. V was clipped by 5 bases and J by 5 bases; unmatched bases: 9. CDR3 length equals 15 residues. The CDR3 region is CASSPASGSMHEQYF. The CDR3 nucleotides are TGTGCCAGCAGTCCCGCTAGCGGGAGCATGCACGAGCAGTACTTC.

This sequence joins TRBV7-2 and TRBJ2-7; possible D gene TRBD1, 6 bases. Trimming left V 5 bases short and J 6 bases short, with 11 bases between. CDR1 and CDR2 (germline): SGHTA, FQGNSA. The CDR3 spans 12 residues. The CDR3 coding sequence is TGTGCCAGCAGCCAGGGGTTGGGCGAGCAGTACTTC. Its protein product is CASSQGLGEQYF.

The chain uses TRBV15 and TRBJ1-5; no firm D call. Trimming stripped 4 bases from V and 6 bases from J, with 10 bases between. The CDR3 length is 13 residues. Germline V gene data show CDR1 as LNHNV and CDR2 as YYDKDF (reference sequence). CDR3 DNA sequence: TGTGCCACCAGCACCGAGGGAGGTCAGCCCCAGCATTTT. This encodes CATSTEGGQPQHF.